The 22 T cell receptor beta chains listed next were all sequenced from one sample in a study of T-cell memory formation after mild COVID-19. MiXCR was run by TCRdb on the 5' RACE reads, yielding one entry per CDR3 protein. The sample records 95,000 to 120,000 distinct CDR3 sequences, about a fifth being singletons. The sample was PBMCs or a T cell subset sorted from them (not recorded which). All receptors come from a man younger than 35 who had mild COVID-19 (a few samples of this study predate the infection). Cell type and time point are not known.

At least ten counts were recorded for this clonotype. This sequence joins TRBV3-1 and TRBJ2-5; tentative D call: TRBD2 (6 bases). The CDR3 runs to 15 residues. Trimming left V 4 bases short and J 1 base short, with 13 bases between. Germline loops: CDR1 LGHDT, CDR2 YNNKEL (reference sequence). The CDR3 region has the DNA TGTGCCAGCAGCCCAAGCGGAGGGACCCAAGAGACCCAGTACTTC. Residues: CASSPSGGTQETQYF.

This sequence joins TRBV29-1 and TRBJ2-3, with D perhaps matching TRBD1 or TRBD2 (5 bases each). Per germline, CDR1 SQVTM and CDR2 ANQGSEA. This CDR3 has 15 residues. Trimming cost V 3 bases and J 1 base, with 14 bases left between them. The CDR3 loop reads CSVDGGDARTDTQYF. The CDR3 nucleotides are TGCAGCGTTGATGGTGGGGACGCCCGCACAGATACGCAGTATTTT.

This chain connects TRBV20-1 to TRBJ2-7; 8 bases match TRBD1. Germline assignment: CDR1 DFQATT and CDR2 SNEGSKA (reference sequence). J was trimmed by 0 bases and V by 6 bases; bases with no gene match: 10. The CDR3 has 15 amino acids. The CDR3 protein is CSAYDRGTGSYEQYV. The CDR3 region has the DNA TGCAGTGCGTACGACAGGGGAACCGGCTCCTACGAGCAGTACGTC.

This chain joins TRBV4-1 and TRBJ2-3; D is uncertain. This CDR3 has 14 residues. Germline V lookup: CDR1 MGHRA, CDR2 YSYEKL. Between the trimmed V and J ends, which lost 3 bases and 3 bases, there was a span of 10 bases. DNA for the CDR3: TGCGCCAGCAGCCAGAGGATGGGAACAGATACGCAGTATTTT. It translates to CASSQRMGTDTQYF.

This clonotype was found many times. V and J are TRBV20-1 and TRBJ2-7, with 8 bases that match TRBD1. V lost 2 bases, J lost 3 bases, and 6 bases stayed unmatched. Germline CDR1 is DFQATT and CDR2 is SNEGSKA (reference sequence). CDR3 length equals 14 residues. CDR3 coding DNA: TGCAGTGCTAGACCACCGGACAGGGACTACGAGCAGTACGTC. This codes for CSARPPDRDYEQYV.

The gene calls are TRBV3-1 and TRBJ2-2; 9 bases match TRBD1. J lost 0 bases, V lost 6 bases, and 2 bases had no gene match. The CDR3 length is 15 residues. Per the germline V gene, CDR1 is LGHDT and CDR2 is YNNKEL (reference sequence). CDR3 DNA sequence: TGTGCCAGCAGTGGACAGGGGACGAACACCGGGGAGCTGTTTTTT. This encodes CASSGQGTNTGELFF.

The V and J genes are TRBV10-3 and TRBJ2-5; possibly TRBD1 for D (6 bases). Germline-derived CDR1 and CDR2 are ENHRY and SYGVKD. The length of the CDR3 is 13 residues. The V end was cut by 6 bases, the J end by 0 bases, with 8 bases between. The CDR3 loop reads CAIRPGDQETQYF. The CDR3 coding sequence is TGTGCCATCAGGCCAGGGGACCAAGAGACCCAGTACTTC.

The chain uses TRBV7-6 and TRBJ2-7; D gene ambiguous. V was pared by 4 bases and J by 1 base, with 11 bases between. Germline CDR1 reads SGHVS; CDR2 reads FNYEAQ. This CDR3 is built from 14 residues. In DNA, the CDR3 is TGTGCCAGCAGCTCCGACCTGGTTTCCTACGAGCAGTACGTC. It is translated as CASSSDLVSYEQYV.

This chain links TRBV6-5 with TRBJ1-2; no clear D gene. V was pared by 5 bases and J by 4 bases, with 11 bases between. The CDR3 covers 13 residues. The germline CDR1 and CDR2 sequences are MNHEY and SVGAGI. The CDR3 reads CASSLDNGYGYTF. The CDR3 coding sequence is TGTGCCAGCAGTCTCGACAACGGCTATGGCTACACCTTC.

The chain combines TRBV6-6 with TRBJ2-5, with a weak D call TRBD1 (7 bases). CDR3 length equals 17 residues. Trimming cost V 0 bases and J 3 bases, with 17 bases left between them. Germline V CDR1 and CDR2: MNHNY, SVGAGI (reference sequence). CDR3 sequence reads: CASSYSNPGGGKETQYF. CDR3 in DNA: TGTGCCAGCAGTTACTCAAACCCAGGGGGAGGTAAAGAGACCCAGTACTTC.

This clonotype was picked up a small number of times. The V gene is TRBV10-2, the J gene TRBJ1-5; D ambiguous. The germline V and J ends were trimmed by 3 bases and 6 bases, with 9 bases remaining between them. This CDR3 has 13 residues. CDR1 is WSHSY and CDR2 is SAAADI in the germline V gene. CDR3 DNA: TGCGCCAGCAGTGAAACCCGGGGTCAGCCCCAGCATTTT. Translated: CASSETRGQPQHF.

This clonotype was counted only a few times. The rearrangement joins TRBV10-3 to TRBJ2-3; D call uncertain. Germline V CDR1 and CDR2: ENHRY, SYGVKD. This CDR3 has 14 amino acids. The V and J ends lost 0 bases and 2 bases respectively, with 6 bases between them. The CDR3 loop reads CAISESGSTDTQYF. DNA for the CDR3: TGTGCCATCAGTGAGTCCGGCTCCACAGATACGCAGTATTTT.

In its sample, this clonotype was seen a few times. CDR3 residues: CASSYGETFSNQPQHF. Written as DNA, the CDR3 is TGTGCCAGCAGTTACGGGGAGACCTTTAGCAATCAGCCCCAGCATTTT. The gene calls are TRBV6-2 or TRBV6-3 and TRBJ1-5, with unresolved D. Germline V gene data show CDR1 as MNHEY and CDR2 as SVGEGT. The V end was cut by 2 bases, the J end by 0 bases, with 11 bases between. The CDR3 is 16 residues long.

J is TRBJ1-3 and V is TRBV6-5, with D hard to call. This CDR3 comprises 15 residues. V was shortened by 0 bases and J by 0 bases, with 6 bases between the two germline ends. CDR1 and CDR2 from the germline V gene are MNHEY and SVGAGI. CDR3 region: CASSYSPTSGNTIYF. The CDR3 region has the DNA TGTGCCAGCAGTTACTCGCCCACCTCTGGAAACACCATATATTTT.

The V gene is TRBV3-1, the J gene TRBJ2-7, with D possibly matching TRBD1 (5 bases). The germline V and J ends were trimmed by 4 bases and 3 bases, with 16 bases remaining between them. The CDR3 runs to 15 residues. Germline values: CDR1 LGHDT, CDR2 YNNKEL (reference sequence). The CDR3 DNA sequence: TGTGCCAGCAGCCGAACAGGAGCGCCACTCTACGAGCAGTACGTC. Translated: CASSRTGAPLYEQYV.

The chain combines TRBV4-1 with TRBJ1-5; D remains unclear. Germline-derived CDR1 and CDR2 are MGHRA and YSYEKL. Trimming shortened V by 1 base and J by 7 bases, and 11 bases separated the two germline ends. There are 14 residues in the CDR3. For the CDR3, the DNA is TGCGCCAGCAGCCAAGTTAAAAGGCTCCAGCCCCAGCATTTT. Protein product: CASSQVKRLQPQHF.

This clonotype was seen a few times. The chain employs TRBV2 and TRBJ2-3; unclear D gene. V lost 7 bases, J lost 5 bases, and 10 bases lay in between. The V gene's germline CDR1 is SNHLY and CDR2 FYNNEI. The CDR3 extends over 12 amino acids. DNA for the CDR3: TGTGCCAGCACCCTAGAGAGAGATACGCAGTATTTT. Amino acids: CASTLERDTQYF.

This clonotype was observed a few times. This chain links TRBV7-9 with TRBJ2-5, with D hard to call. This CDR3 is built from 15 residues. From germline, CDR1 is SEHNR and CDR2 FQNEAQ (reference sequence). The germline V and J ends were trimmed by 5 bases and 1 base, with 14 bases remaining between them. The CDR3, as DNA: TGTGCCAGCAGCCTAATATCGGCAGGCCAAGAGACCCAGTACTTC. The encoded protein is CASSLISAGQETQYF. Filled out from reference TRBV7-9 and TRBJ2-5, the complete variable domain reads DTGVSQNPRHKITKRGQNVTFRCDPISEHNRLYWYRQTLGQGPEFLTYFQNEAQLEKSRLLSDRFSAERPKGSFSTLEIQRTEQGDSAMYLCASSLISAGQETQYFGPGTRLLVL.

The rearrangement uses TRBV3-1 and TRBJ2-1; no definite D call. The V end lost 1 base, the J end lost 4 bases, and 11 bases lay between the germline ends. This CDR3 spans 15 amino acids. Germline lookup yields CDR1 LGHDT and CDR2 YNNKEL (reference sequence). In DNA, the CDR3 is TGTGCCAGCAGCCAAGCCTCGGACGCTTACAATGAGCAGTTCTTC. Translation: CASSQASDAYNEQFF.

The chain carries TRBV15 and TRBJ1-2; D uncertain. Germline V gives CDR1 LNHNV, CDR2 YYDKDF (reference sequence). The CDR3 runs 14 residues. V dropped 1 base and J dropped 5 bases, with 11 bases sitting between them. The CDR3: CATSRGSLLYGYTF. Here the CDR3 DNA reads TGTGCCACCAGCAGAGGGTCCTTACTGTATGGCTACACCTTC.

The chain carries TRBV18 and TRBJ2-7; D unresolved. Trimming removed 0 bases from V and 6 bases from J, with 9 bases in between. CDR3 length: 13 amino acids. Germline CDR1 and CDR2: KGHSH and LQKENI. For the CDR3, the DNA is TGTGCCAGCTCACCACCGTTCTCACTCGAGCAGTACTTC. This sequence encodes CASSPPFSLEQYF.

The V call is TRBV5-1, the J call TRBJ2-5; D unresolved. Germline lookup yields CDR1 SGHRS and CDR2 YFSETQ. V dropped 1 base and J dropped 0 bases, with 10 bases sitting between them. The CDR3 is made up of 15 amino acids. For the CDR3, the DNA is TGCGCCAGCAGCTTGCGCGCGAACAACCAAGAGACCCAGTACTTC. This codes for CASSLRANNQETQYF.